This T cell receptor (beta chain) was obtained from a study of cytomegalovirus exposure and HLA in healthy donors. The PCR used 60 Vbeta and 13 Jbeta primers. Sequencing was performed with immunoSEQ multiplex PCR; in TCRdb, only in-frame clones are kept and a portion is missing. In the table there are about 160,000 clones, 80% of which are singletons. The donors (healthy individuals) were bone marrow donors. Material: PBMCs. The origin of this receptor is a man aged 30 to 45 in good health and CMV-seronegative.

The chain's CDR3 is CASSSGTGRFWDTGELFF. CDR3 nucleotides: TGTGCCAGCAGCTCCGGGACAGGGAGGTTTTGGGACACCGGGGAGCTGTTTTTT. V and J are TRBV11-2 and TRBJ2-2; TRBD1 matches 9 bases. Germline assignment: CDR1 SGHAT and CDR2 FQNNGV. The CDR3 is 18 amino acids. V shed 4 bases and J 3 bases; nucleotides not matched to a gene: 12.